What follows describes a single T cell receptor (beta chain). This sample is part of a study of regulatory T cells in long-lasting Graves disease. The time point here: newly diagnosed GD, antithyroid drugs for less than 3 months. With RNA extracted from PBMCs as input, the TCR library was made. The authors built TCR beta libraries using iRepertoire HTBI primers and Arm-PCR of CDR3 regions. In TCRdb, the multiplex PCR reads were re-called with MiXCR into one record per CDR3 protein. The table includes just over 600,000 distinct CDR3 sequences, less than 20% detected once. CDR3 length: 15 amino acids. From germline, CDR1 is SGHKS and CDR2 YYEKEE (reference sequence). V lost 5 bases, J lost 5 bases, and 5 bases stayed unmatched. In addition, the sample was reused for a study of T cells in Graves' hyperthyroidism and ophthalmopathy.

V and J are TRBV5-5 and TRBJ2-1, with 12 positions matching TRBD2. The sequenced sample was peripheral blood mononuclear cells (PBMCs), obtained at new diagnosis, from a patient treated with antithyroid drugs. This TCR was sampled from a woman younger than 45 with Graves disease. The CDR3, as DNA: TGTGCCAGCAGACAGGGACTAGCGGGTCACAATGAGCAGTTCTTC. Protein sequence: CASRQGLAGHNEQFF.